This T cell receptor beta chain was sequenced in a study of blood T cell repertoires in COVID-19. Participants, roughly 18 to 90 years old, spanned about two dozen US areas. Authors' analysis steps: The authors estimated nucleated cell counts from reference gene primer amplification. Clones were read by immunoSEQ multiplex PCR, and TCRdb kept only the in-frame ones, dropping some. Clonal size and the V and J genes are those of that table, whereas D and trimming came from the DNA. Of some 390,000 clones listed, roughly nine tenths are singletons. Sequencing was carried out using PBMCs or T cells enriched from blood (not recorded which). The sequence derives from a young woman who had recovered from COVID-19.

The CDR3 is CSVEGAGLAGGEQYF. The CDR3 nucleotides read TGCAGCGTTGAAGGCGCGGGACTAGCGGGAGGCGAGCAGTACTTC. This rearrangement joins TRBV29-1 to TRBJ2-7; 15 bases agree with TRBD2. Per the germline V gene, CDR1 is SQVTM and CDR2 is ANQGSEA. V shed 1 base and J 6 bases; nucleotides not matched to a gene: 4. The CDR3 sequence is 15 residues long.